The text below deals with one TCR beta chain. No antigen is known for it. Germline CDR1 and CDR2: SGHDT and YYEEEE. The CDR3 covers 16 residues. V shed 1 base and J 1 base; nucleotides not matched to a gene: 5. The table came from immunoSEQ multiplex PCR; TCRdb's copy has only in-frame clones and leaves some out. Here the sample spans 330,000 or so clones, 67% being singletons. The data derive from a study of cytotoxic CD8 clonotypes in ibrutinib-treated CLL. Across the whole study: The group held some 11 relapsed/refractory and 15 treatment-naive patients, with under 18 IGHV unmutated. General study points: Clonality rose at ibrutinib response, held steady in sustained remission, and fell toward baseline at progression.

This rearrangement joins TRBV5-6 to TRBJ1-1, with 9 nucleotides matching TRBD1. The starting material was PBMCs, obtained after 36 months of ibrutinib treatment. The origin of this receptor is a human donor with chronic lymphocytic leukemia. The CDR3 here is CASSLTPDRGNTEAFF. The CDR3 bases are TGTGCCAGCAGCTTGACCCCGGACAGGGGGAACACTGAAGCTTTCTTT. The variable domain in full, completed from reference TRBV5-6 and TRBJ1-1, reads DAGVTQSPTHLIKTRGQQVTLRCSPKSGHDTVSWYQQALGQGPQFIFQYYEEEERQRGNFPDRFSGHQFPNYSSELNVNALLLGDSALYLCASSLTPDRGNTEAFFGQGTRLTVV.